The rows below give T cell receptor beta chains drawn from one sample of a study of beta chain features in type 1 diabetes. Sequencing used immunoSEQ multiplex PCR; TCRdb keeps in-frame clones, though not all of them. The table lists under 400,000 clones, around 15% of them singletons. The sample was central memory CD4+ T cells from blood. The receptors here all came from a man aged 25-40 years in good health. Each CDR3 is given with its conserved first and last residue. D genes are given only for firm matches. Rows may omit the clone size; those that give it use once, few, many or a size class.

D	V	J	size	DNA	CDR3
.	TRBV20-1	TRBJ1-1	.	TGCAGTGCTAGCTCGGGGGGTGAAGCTTTCTTT	CSASSGGEAFF
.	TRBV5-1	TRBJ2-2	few	TGCGCCAGCAGCCGAGACCAAACCGGGGAGCTGTTTTTT	CASSRDQTGELFF
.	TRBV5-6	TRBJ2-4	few	TGTGCCAGCAGCTTGGTGGAATCGCTGTTAGCCAAAAACATTCAGTACTTC	CASSLVESLLAKNIQYF
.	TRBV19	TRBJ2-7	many	TGTGCCAGTAGTATAGGATCCAACTCCTACGAGCAGTACTTC	CASSIGSNSYEQYF
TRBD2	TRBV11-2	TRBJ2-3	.	TGTGCCAGCAGCCAATGGCGGGGACTAGACACAGATACGCAGTATTTT	CASSQWRGLDTDTQYF
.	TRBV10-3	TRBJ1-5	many	TGTGCCATCAGTGGGGGGTCGGGCAATCAGCCCCAGCATTTT	CAISGGSGNQPQHF
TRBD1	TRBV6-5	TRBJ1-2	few	TGTGCCAGCAGTGCGACAGGGGGCGAGGGAGGCTACACCTTC	CASSATGGEGGYTF
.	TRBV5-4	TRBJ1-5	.	TGTGCCAGCAGCTCGGGGATAGCCCAGCATTTT	CASSSGIAQHF
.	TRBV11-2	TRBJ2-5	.	TGTGCCAGCAGCCCAAACCCAGGCAAACAAGAGACCCAGTACTTC	CASSPNPGKQETQYF
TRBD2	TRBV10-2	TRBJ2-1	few	TGCGCCAGCAGTGACTCTGGCGGGAGCTCCTACAATGAGCAGTTCTTC	CASSDSGGSSYNEQFF
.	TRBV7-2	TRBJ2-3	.	TGTGCCAGCAGCTTAGAGCGGGCACGAGATACGCAGTATTTT	CASSLERARDTQYF
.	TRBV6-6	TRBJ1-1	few	TGTGCCAGCAGTACCCTTCAAGGGGGGGACACTGAAGCTTTCTTT	CASSTLQGGDTEAFF
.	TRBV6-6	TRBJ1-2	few	TGTGCCAGCACCCTCCTTCTAGACAGTAACTATGGCTACACCTTC	CASTLLLDSNYGYTF
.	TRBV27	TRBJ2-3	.	TGTGCCAGCAGTCCCCCCCGGCACGGTACGCAGTATTTT	CASSPPRHGTQYF
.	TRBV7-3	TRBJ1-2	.	TGTGCCAGCAGCGCTTTGTTAGGACCGCAAGGCTACACCTTC	CASSALLGPQGYTF
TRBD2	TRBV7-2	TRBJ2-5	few	TGTGCCAGCAGTCGTAGCGGGTCCGTCATGGAGACCCAGTACTTC	CASSRSGSVMETQYF